This section outlines one TCR beta chain sequence together with its context. This entry comes from a study of blood T cell repertoires in COVID-19. Study summary: From T cells, B-cell-depleted T cells, or PBMCs came the material, which was cDNA or gDNA.

Measured with immunoSEQ multiplex PCR; TCRdb has only the in-frame clones, and not every one. The sample consists of 200,000 to 250,000 clones, 70% to 85% of them appearing once. Germline lookup yields CDR1 SGHRS and CDR2 YFSETQ. V was shortened by 4 bases and J by 4 bases, with 11 bases between the two germline ends. The CDR3 has 13 residues. The sequence came from a woman of 80 years or more with COVID-19, enrolled during active disease. Specimen: peripheral blood. V and J are TRBV5-1 and TRBJ1-1; D call uncertain. The CDR3 coding sequence is TGCGCCAGCAGCACGCCAGAGGGCACTGAAGCTTTCTTT. Protein product: CASSTPEGTEAFF.